One and the same sample provided the 27 T cell receptor beta chains below, sequenced in a study of blood T cell repertoires in COVID-19. The data were produced by immunoSEQ multiplex PCR, yet TCRdb's version contains in-frame clones alone and is incomplete. Of 250,000 to 300,000 clones in the sample, 88% are singletons; the top ten hold around 10%. Source material: peripheral blood. The receptors stem from a woman in her twenties or thirties with COVID-19, enrolled during active disease.

The V call is TRBV6-5, the J call TRBJ2-7; D might be TRBD2 (6 bases). The CDR3 covers 12 residues. Germline CDR1 and CDR2: MNHEY and SVGAGI. The ends were cut back, 6 bases at V and 4 bases at J, with 10 bases in the middle. The CDR3 region has the DNA TGTGCCAGCAGGGACGGGGGATACGAGCAGTACTTC. As protein: CASRDGGYEQYF.

The chain recombines TRBV27 with TRBJ2-1; 12 bases fit TRBD2. The CDR3 has 14 amino acids. Germline-derived CDR1 and CDR2 are MNHEY and SMNVEV (reference sequence). With 3 bases clipped from V and 12 bases from J, the junction kept 6 bases outside the gene matches. The CDR3 nucleotides are TGTGCCAGCAGTTTGCTAGCGGGAGGGCCAGGGCAGTTCTTC. Its translation is CASSLLAGGPGQFF.

The sample holds a few counts of this clone. The chain combines TRBV5-1 with TRBJ2-5; 8 bases are shared with TRBD2. Germline V gives CDR1 SGHRS, CDR2 YFSETQ. V lost 0 bases and J lost 4; bases outside the gene matches: 2. This CDR3 is 14 amino acids long. Written as DNA, the CDR3 is TGCGCCAGCAGCTTGGGGAGCGGGAGAGAGACCCAGTACTTC. It encodes CASSLGSGRETQYF.

The rearrangement joins TRBV5-6 to TRBJ2-2; D possibly corresponds to TRBD2 (6 bases). V lost 3 bases and J 8 bases, leaving 8 bases between the germline ends. The length of the CDR3 is 12 residues. From germline, CDR1 is SGHDT and CDR2 YYEEEE. CDR3 DNA: TGTGCCAGCAGCTCGCGGGAAGGGGAGCTGTTTTTT. Translated: CASSSREGELFF.

J is TRBJ1-1 and V is TRBV18; possible D gene TRBD1, 5 bases. The V gene's germline CDR1 is KGHSH and CDR2 LQKENI. Trimming stripped 4 bases from V and 6 bases from J, with 18 bases between. This CDR3 is built from 15 residues. Here the CDR3 reads CASSLGGASGPEAFF. CDR3 in DNA: TGTGCCAGCTCACTCGGCGGGGCCTCGGGGCCTGAAGCTTTCTTT.

V and J are TRBV7-2 and TRBJ2-5, with D possibly TRBD2 on 6 matching bases. The V gene lost 5 bases and the J gene lost 7 bases, with 20 bases spanning the gap. The CDR3 is 15 amino acids. The germline V gene encodes CDR1 SGHTA and CDR2 FQGNSA. In nucleotides, the CDR3 is TGTGCCAGCAGCCCCGTTCTAGCGCCCGGCGGGACCCAGTACTTC. Its translation: CASSPVLAPGGTQYF.

This clone appeared once. This sequence joins TRBV7-3 and TRBJ2-7; TRBD1 agrees at 7 bases. Germline trimming cut 5 bases from V and 3 bases from J; bases unmatched to any gene: 7. Per the germline V gene, CDR1 is SGHTA and CDR2 is FQGTGA. The CDR3 sequence is 14 residues long. The CDR3 reads CASSIQGGNYEQYF. DNA for the CDR3: TGTGCCAGCAGCATTCAAGGGGGCAACTACGAGCAGTACTTC.

The gene calls are TRBV5-1 and TRBJ1-3; 7 bases agree with TRBD1. The CDR3 totals 15 residues. Germline CDR1 and CDR2: SGHRS and YFSETQ. Germline trimming cut 0 bases from V and 5 bases from J; bases unmatched to any gene: 5. CDR3 DNA: TGCGCCAGCAGCTTGGGGGTGGACAGGCGAAACACCATATATTTT. This sequence encodes CASSLGVDRRNTIYF.

This clone was picked up one time. The genes are TRBV6-5 and TRBJ1-2; 8 nucleotides align to TRBD1. The CDR3 runs to 13 residues. V trimming: 7 bases; J trimming: 4 bases; junction bases outside the gene matches: 5. In germline, CDR1 is MNHEY, CDR2 SVGAGI. The CDR3 protein is CASMRQGLYGYTF. CDR3 bases: TGTGCCAGCATGCGACAGGGGCTCTATGGCTACACCTTC.

The V and J genes are TRBV6-5 and TRBJ2-1; 8 nucleotides agree with TRBD2. V lost 7 bases to trimming and J lost 0 bases; unmatched junction nucleotides: 2. This CDR3 has 14 residues. Per the germline V gene, CDR1 is MNHEY and CDR2 is SVGAGI. CDR3 protein: CASKSGSSYNEQFF. The CDR3 region has the DNA TGTGCCAGCAAAAGCGGGAGCTCCTACAATGAGCAGTTCTTC.

Concerning this clone: Other DNA sequences in this specimen translate into the identical CDR3. This chain joins TRBV6-2 or TRBV6-3 and TRBJ2-7; TRBD1 matches at 7 bases. CDR3 length equals 14 residues. The V and J ends lost 2 bases and 2 bases, in that order; junction bases with no gene match: 3. Per the germline V gene, CDR1 is MNHEY and CDR2 is SVGEGT. Here the CDR3 DNA reads TGTGCCAGCAGTTACGGCCAGGGGGCCTACGAGCAGTACTTC. Translated, it gives CASSYGQGAYEQYF.

This chain links TRBV4-1 with TRBJ2-5; maybe TRBD1 (7 bases). Trimming left V 4 bases short and J 5 bases short, with 11 bases between. CDR3 length: 13 residues. In germline, CDR1 is MGHRA, CDR2 YSYEKL. The CDR3 region is CASSPGGSETQYF. The CDR3, as DNA: TGCGCCAGCAGCCCAGGGGGGTCGGAGACCCAGTACTTC.

The chain employs TRBV6-5 and TRBJ1-4, with a possible D match to TRBD1 (6 bases). The CDR3 sequence is 13 residues long. From germline, CDR1 is MNHEY and CDR2 SVGAGI. V shed 8 bases and J shed 10 bases, with 17 bases lying between them. The CDR3 loop reads CASRKGDVGKLFF. The CDR3 nucleotides read TGTGCCAGCCGTAAGGGGGATGTGGGAAAACTGTTTTTT.

This chain joins TRBV7-2 and TRBJ2-2; TRBD2 aligns across 10 bases. CDR3 length equals 16 residues. Per the germline V gene, CDR1 is SGHTA and CDR2 is FQGNSA. J lost 4 bases, V lost 4 bases, and 6 bases had no gene match. CDR3 region: CASSSKREGGTGELFF. CDR3 in DNA: TGTGCCAGCAGCTCCAAGCGGGAGGGGGGCACCGGGGAGCTGTTTTTT.

The chain uses TRBV9 and TRBJ2-2, with a possible D match to TRBD1 (6 bases). Trimming removed 2 bases at V and 2 bases at J, with 16 bases between. Germline V gene lookup returns CDR1 SGDLS and CDR2 YYNGEE. The CDR3 contains 17 residues. CDR3 region: CASSVPIGGANTGELFF. Written as DNA, the CDR3 is TGTGCCAGCAGCGTCCCGATTGGGGGCGCAAACACCGGGGAGCTGTTTTTT.

The J gene is TRBJ2-1, the V gene TRBV7-8, with 8 bases that match TRBD1. CDR1 is SGHVS, CDR2 FQNEAQ, per germline. The CDR3 has 12 amino acids. After removal of 5 bases from V and 10 bases from J, the junction contained 4 bases not matched to a gene. The CDR3 protein is CASSHGTGEQFF. The CDR3 DNA reads TGTGCCAGCAGCCACGGGACAGGAGAGCAGTTCTTC.

V is TRBV6-5 and J is TRBJ1-5; 7 bases are a match to TRBD1. The CDR3 loop spans 14 amino acids. CDR1 MNHEY and CDR2 SVGAGI come from the germline V gene. V gave up 7 bases and J gave up 1 base; unmatched junction bases: 4. The CDR3, as DNA: TGTGCCAGCATGACAGGGTGGAGCAATCAGCCCCAGCATTTT. It encodes CASMTGWSNQPQHF.

V gene TRBV6-2 or TRBV6-3 combines with J gene TRBJ2-3, with 12 bases that match TRBD2. This CDR3 region has 18 residues. Germline V gene data show CDR1 as MNHEY and CDR2 as SVGEGT. V gave up 0 bases and J gave up 4 bases; unmatched junction bases: 8. CDR3 protein: CASSYSVRASGRADTQYF. As DNA, the CDR3 is TGTGCCAGCAGTTACTCAGTGAGGGCTAGCGGGAGGGCAGATACGCAGTATTTT.

This chain joins TRBV18 and TRBJ1-5; 9 nucleotides agree with TRBD1. The CDR3 runs to 14 residues. Trimming removed 6 bases from V and 5 bases from J; junction bases left unmatched: 5. In germline, CDR1 is KGHSH, CDR2 LQKENI. CDR3 nucleotides: TGTGCCAGCTCCCAGGGACAGGGCGATCAGCCCCAGCATTTT. Amino acids: CASSQGQGDQPQHF.

V is TRBV19 and J is TRBJ2-2, with TRBD2 identical over 11 bases. J lost 3 bases, V lost 3 bases, and 6 bases had no gene match. Per germline, CDR1 LNHDA and CDR2 SQIVND (reference sequence). CDR3 size: 17 residues. CDR3 region: CASSISGRGEDTGELFF. CDR3 nucleotide sequence: TGTGCCAGTAGTATTAGCGGGAGGGGCGAGGACACCGGGGAGCTGTTTTTT.

This chain joins TRBV7-2 and TRBJ2-5; no clear D gene. Germline CDR1 reads SGHTA; CDR2 reads FQGNSA. V was cut by 5 bases and J by 3 bases, with 16 bases left in between. The CDR3 loop spans 15 amino acids. The CDR3 here is CASSPPPDWEETQYF. For the CDR3, the DNA is TGTGCCAGCAGCCCACCTCCAGACTGGGAAGAGACCCAGTACTTC.

This chain connects TRBV7-8 to TRBJ2-1, with TRBD2 identical over 8 bases. After removal of 5 bases from V and 12 bases from J, the junction contained 9 bases not matched to a gene. The CDR3 is made up of 13 amino acids. Germline values: CDR1 SGHVS, CDR2 FQNEAQ. CDR3 amino acids: CASSSTAGVVQFF. CDR3 nucleotides: TGTGCCAGCAGCAGTACAGCGGGAGTGGTGCAGTTCTTC.

This chain links TRBV6-5 with TRBJ1-3; 9 nucleotides match TRBD1. The CDR3 is 15 residues long. Germline assignment: CDR1 MNHEY and CDR2 SVGAGI. After removal of 4 bases from V and 6 bases from J, the junction contained 7 bases not matched to a gene. The CDR3 loop is CASSFNRGLKNTIYF. The CDR3 region has the DNA TGTGCCAGCAGTTTTAACAGGGGGCTGAAAAACACCATATATTTT.

This chain uses TRBV6-2 or TRBV6-3 with TRBJ2-7; 13 positions agree with TRBD2. V lost 4 bases to trimming and J lost 4 bases; unmatched junction nucleotides: 1. This CDR3 has 14 amino acids. CDR1 and CDR2 (germline): MNHEY, SVGEGT. The CDR3 coding sequence is TGTGCCAGCAGTTGGACTAGCGGGAGATACGAGCAGTACTTC. Protein product: CASSWTSGRYEQYF.

The J gene is TRBJ2-7, the V gene TRBV28; TRBD2 agrees at 12 bases. The CDR3 runs 15 residues. The ends lost 5 bases at V and 1 base at J; junction bases unmatched: 3. CDR1 and CDR2 (germline): MDHEN, SYDVKM. The CDR3 sequence: CASSPLAGGSYEQYF. The CDR3 bases are TGTGCCAGCAGTCCACTAGCGGGGGGTTCCTACGAGCAGTACTTC. The full variable domain, rest sourced from reference TRBV28 and TRBJ2-7, is DVKVTQSSRYLVKRTGEKVFLECVQDMDHENMFWYRQDPGLGLRLIYFSYDVKMKEKGDIPEGYSVSREKKERFSLILESASTNQTSMYLCASSPLAGGSYEQYFGPGTRLTVT.

This clone was seen a few times. CDR3 sequence reads: CASSGGLYEQYF. The DNA for the CDR3 is TGCGCCAGCAGCGGCGGACTGTACGAGCAGTACTTC. The rearrangement uses TRBV5-1 and TRBJ2-7; possibly TRBD2 for D (5 bases). This CDR3 region has 12 residues. Trimming pared 4 bases from V and 4 bases from J, leaving 9 bases between. Germline V lookup: CDR1 SGHRS, CDR2 YFSETQ.

This chain connects TRBV30 to TRBJ1-5, with a possible D match to TRBD1 (5 bases). The CDR3 is 13 amino acids. Deletions cut 5 bases from V and 2 bases from J, with 10 bases between. CDR1 and CDR2 (germline): GTSNPN, SVGIG (reference sequence). DNA of the CDR3: TGTGCCTGGGGGGCCGCCGGCAATCAGCCCCAGCATTTT. Its protein product is CAWGAAGNQPQHF. The whole variable domain, filled in from reference TRBV30 and TRBJ1-5, reads SQTIHQWPATLVQPVGSPLSLECTVEGTSNPNLYWYRQAAGRGLQLLFYSVGIGQISSEVPQNLSASRPQDRQFILSSKKLLLSDSGFYLCAWGAAGNQPQHFGDGTRLSIL.